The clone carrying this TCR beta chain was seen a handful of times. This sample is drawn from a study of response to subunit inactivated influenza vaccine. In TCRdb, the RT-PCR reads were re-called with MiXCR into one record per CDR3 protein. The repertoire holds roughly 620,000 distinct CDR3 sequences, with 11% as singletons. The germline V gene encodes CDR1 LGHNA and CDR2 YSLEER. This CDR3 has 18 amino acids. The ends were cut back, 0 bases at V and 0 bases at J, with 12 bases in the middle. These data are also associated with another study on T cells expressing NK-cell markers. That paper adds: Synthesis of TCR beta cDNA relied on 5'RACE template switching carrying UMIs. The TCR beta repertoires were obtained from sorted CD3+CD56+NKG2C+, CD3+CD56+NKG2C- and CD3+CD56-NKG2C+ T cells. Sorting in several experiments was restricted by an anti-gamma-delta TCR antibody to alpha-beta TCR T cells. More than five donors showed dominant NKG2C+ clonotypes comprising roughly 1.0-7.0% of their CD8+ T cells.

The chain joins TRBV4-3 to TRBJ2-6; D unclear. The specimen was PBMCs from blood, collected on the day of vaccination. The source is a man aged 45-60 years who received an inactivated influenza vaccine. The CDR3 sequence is CASSQERPFSSGANVLTF. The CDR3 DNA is TGCGCCAGCAGCCAAGAGCGGCCCTTTAGCTCTGGGGCCAACGTCCTGACTTTC.